This T cell receptor beta chain was identified during a study of neurological immune-mediated disorders (dated by TCRdb to between 2017 and 2020). Turning to the overall study: The study compared peripheral blood TCR-beta repertoires of HTLV-I-associated myelopathy (HAM/TSP) patients, multiple sclerosis patients and healthy controls using UMI-based sequencing. The roughly 99 TCR-beta libraries covered PBMC samples along with longitudinal samples, technical triplicates, and paired sorted CD4+ and CD8+ T-cell subsets. The cohort was made up of some 70 subjects, consisting of around 14 HAM/TSP patients, roughly 35 multiple sclerosis patients and roughly 20 healthy controls.

cDNA was synthesized by template-switch 5'RACE using a primer carrying a 10-nucleotide random unique molecular identifier by which each TCR transcript was tagged. Every sequencing run covered 15-18 subjects and yielded more than 170 million TCR-beta sequences. The RNeasy kit was used for extraction of total RNA. Using the KAPA Real-time Library Amplification kit, TCR-beta VDJ regions were amplified with primers for the TCR constant region and the 5'RACE anchor. A first PCR added sample indexes and Illumina adaptors, after which a second PCR increased the library yield. After Ampure bead purification, the TCR product of roughly 650 bp was size-selected on a 2% E-gel SizeSelection system. Before pooling, library quality was checked on a Bioanalyzer, concentration was measured with Qubit, and libraries were quantified with the Kapa Library Quantification kit. An Illumina HiSeq 2500 sequenced the libraries paired-end 2 x 150 bp. To increase sequence diversity, 25-30% phiX was spiked into each library pool. Regarding the original processing steps: The UMI-based MiGEC pipeline processed quality-filtered reads and removed over 85% of raw TCR sequences during error correction. VDJ genes were aligned to IMGT germline references, and each clonotype was defined by a unique CDR3 amino acid sequence together with V-J genes. Clonal expansion, Shannon diversity and CDR3 relatedness were evaluated with VDJtools (CalcPairwiseDistances, ClusterSamples), while phylogenetic trees were built in CLCbio workbench. A clone was classed as expanded if it had 8 or more unique UMIs, a cutoff based on coefficient-of-variation modelling across technical triplicates. TCRdb redid the processing of the public reads, applying fastp at Q25 and MiXCR, and retained in-frame beta chains. Rows are combined by CDR3 protein, so each entry shows the most common genes and DNA. TCRdb's processing, not the authors', yielded these V and J calls. The table for this sample lists approximately 16,000 distinct CDR3 sequences; about 22% of them were counted only once. Of the sample, 23% is held by the ten largest clones.

Reading from cysteine to phenylalanine, the CDR3 counts 14 amino acids. The sequence is cut down to CDR3 DNA, 42 bases in frame from base 1. As encoded in the germline V gene, CDR1 is MDHEN while CDR2 is SYDVKM. V and J are truncated by 5 bases and 2 bases respectively, leaving an intervening sequence of 13 bases. Notes on this clonotype: Its antigen is still unknown. No base qualities exist here, and no much larger clone lies one base off it.

Results and caveats for the whole study, not just this receptor: No identical CDR3 amino acid sequences were shared among expanded clones across subjects, suggesting private TCR-beta repertoires in all groups. The highest TCR clonal expansion was observed in HAM/TSP patients, whereas the lowest was observed in MS patients, even when compared with healthy controls.

Healthy controls were blood bank volunteers in Maryland, USA. For the unsorted PBMC libraries, 2 million PBMCs were stored in RNAlater at -80 degrees C until RNA extraction and were used to generate the libraries. Peripheral blood was subjected to Ficoll-Hypaque density gradient centrifugation to isolate PBMCs, which were then cryopreserved in liquid nitrogen. The origin of this receptor is a man aged 50-59 years in good health. The sequence links TRBV28 to TRBJ2-7, with TRBD1 as a weak D call on 6 bases. The source material was PBMCs. CDR3 loop: CASSTPGATYEQYF. The DNA sequence is as follows: TGTGCCAGCAGTACCCCAGGGGCCACCTACGAGCAGTACTTC.